The next 32 T cell receptor beta chains were all read from a single sample in a study of control samples from healthy donors and cancer patients. Assay: immunoSEQ multiplex PCR; the TCRdb copy retains only in-frame clones and omits some. This sample has about 95,000 clones, with roughly 80% found just once. The sequencing input was blood. These receptors were taken from a man aged 30 to 45 in good health.

This chain uses TRBV10-3 with TRBJ1-6; 7 nucleotides line up with TRBD1. Germline values: CDR1 ENHRY, CDR2 SYGVKD. CDR3 size: 16 residues. V gave up 0 bases and J gave up 9 bases; unmatched junction bases: 8. The CDR3 nucleotides are TGTGCCATCAGTGAGTCGAACCAGGGGGGAAGTTCACCCCTCCACTTT. As protein: CAISESNQGGSSPLHF.

Of note for this clone: The sample contains more than one DNA sequence encoding this CDR3. J is TRBJ1-1 and V is TRBV7-3; the D gene is possibly TRBD1 (5 bases). CDR1 and CDR2 (germline): SGHTA, FQGTGA. Trimming left V 5 bases short and J 1 base short, with 8 bases between. This CDR3 region has 13 residues. The CDR3 sequence is CASSLQGNTEAFF. The CDR3 nucleotides are TGTGCCAGCAGCCTCCAGGGGAACACTGAAGCTTTCTTT.

V and J are TRBV4-1 and TRBJ2-1; D ambiguous. Trimming removed 2 bases at V and 6 bases at J, with 8 bases between. Germline lookup yields CDR1 MGHRA and CDR2 YSYEKL. This CDR3 is 13 amino acids long. CDR3 DNA sequence: TGCGCCAGCAGCCAAATACTGGTCAATGAGCAGTTCTTC. Protein: CASSQILVNEQFF.

The V gene is TRBV28, the J gene TRBJ1-2; 7 nucleotides match TRBD1. The ends lost 6 bases at V and 2 bases at J; junction bases unmatched: 15. The CDR3 length is 17 residues. Germline V gives CDR1 MDHEN, CDR2 SYDVKM. CDR3 DNA: TGTGCCAGCAGCCCGCCCGGGACAGTTGGTATCAACTATGGCTACACCTTC. As protein: CASSPPGTVGINYGYTF.

In its sample, this clone was seen a few times. The chain joins TRBV27 to TRBJ1-1; 7 bases are a match to TRBD1. From germline, CDR1 is MNHEY and CDR2 SMNVEV (reference sequence). V was clipped by 4 bases and J by 4 bases; unmatched bases: 9. There are 15 residues in the CDR3. CDR3 coding DNA: TGTGCCAGCAGTTCCTACTACAGGGGAGGCACTGAAGCTTTCTTT. This gives the protein CASSSYYRGGTEAFF.

This clone was recorded only once. The chain couples TRBV5-1 to TRBJ2-1; 8 positions agree with TRBD1. V trimming: 0 bases; J trimming: 6 bases; junction bases outside the gene matches: 8. CDR1 SGHRS and CDR2 YFSETQ come from the germline V gene. The CDR3 runs to 16 residues. CDR3 nucleotides: TGCGCCAGCAGCTTGGTTTGGACAGGGAGTAGCAATGAGCAGTTCTTC. Translated, it gives CASSLVWTGSSNEQFF.

The chain recombines TRBV11-1 with TRBJ2-5; 10 positions agree with TRBD2. The CDR3 has 15 amino acids. The V and J ends lost 3 bases and 5 bases, in that order; junction bases with no gene match: 6. The germline V gene has CDR1 SGHAT and CDR2 FQDESV (reference sequence). The CDR3 DNA is TGTGCCAGCAGCTTTCCGGGACTAGCGTACGAGACCCAGTACTTC. Its translation: CASSFPGLAYETQYF.

This chain uses TRBV10-2 with TRBJ1-1, with a tentative D call TRBD1 (6 bases). CDR1 WSHSY and CDR2 SAAADI come from the germline V gene. V was trimmed by 3 bases and J by 3 bases, leaving 8 bases between them. CDR3 size: 13 residues. CDR3 amino acids: CASSDRGHTEAFF. In DNA form, the CDR3 reads TGCGCCAGCAGTGACAGGGGCCACACTGAAGCTTTCTTT.

The gene calls are TRBV7-9 and TRBJ1-1, with TRBD1 matching over 9 bases. The CDR3 spans 14 residues. The germline CDR1 and CDR2 sequences are SEHNR and FQNEAQ (reference sequence). V lost 10 bases and J lost 4; bases outside the gene matches: 10. CDR3 nucleotides: TGTGCCACCCATACAGGGGGCCGCGGCACTGAAGCTTTCTTT. Translating it yields CATHTGGRGTEAFF.

The chain links TRBV6-5 to TRBJ1-1; D is ambiguous. The CDR3 length is 15 residues. Germline loops: CDR1 MNHEY, CDR2 SVGAGI. V was pared by 2 bases and J by 1 base, with 11 bases between. DNA of the CDR3: TGTGCCAGCAGTTACGATCAAACACCGAACACTGAAGCTTTCTTT. Its protein is CASSYDQTPNTEAFF.

This chain uses TRBV29-1 with TRBJ1-1, with D maybe TRBD1 (6 bases). The CDR3 runs to 12 residues. Trimming shortened V by 7 bases and J by 7 bases, and 16 bases separated the two germline ends. CDR1 and CDR2 (germline): SQVTM, ANQGSEA. Here the CDR3 reads CSAMTGRVEAFF. The DNA of the CDR3 is TGCAGCGCCATGACAGGAAGGGTTGAAGCTTTCTTT. Full variable domain (remainder filled in from reference TRBV29-1 and TRBJ1-1): SAVISQKPSRDICQRGTSLTIQCQVDSQVTMMFWYRQQPGQSLTLIATANQGSEATYESGFVIDKFPISRPNLTFSTLTVSNMSPEDSSIYLCSAMTGRVEAFFGQGTRLTVV.

For the CDR3, the DNA is TGTGCCAGCAGTACCTTCCCCGGAAGGCTCGACACCTTC. This translates into CASSTFPGRLDTF. The rearrangement links TRBV6-5 to TRBJ1-2; D gene ambiguous. The CDR3 is 13 amino acids. V was pared by 5 bases and J by 12 bases, with 19 bases between. The V gene's germline CDR1 is MNHEY and CDR2 SVGAGI.

The chain couples TRBV5-6 to TRBJ2-7; D possibly corresponds to TRBD1 (5 bases). The CDR3 covers 13 residues. The germline V gene has CDR1 SGHDT and CDR2 YYEEEE. The V end was cut by 4 bases, the J end by 4 bases, with 12 bases between. CDR3 residues: CASSNQGTYEQYF. The CDR3 nucleotides are TGTGCCAGCAGCAACCAGGGTACGTACGAGCAGTACTTC.

V usage is TRBV14 and J usage is TRBJ2-3; 8 positions match TRBD2. The CDR3 is 18 amino acids. V was clipped by 0 bases and J by 2 bases; unmatched bases: 10. Germline V CDR1 and CDR2: SGHDN, FVKESK. The CDR3 DNA is TGTGCCAGCAGCCAAGACCCGGGGGGGGGCGCTTTCACAGATACGCAGTATTTT. It translates to CASSQDPGGGAFTDTQYF.

This chain links TRBV6-2 or TRBV6-3 with TRBJ2-5; 16 bases are a match to TRBD2. CDR3 length: 15 amino acids. Germline CDR1 MNHEY, CDR2 SVGEGT. V shed 2 bases and J 7 bases; nucleotides not matched to a gene: 1. The CDR3 DNA reads as TGTGCCAGCAGTTACGGGACTAGCGGGGGGGCGACCCAGTACTTC. This gives the protein CASSYGTSGGATQYF.

V usage is TRBV6-9 and J usage is TRBJ2-7; no clear D. CDR3 length: 16 residues. Germline CDR1 and CDR2: MNHGY and SVAAGI. The V and J ends lost 2 bases and 0 bases respectively, with 14 bases between them. The CDR3 sequence is CASSYPGVPSSYEQYF. CDR3 DNA sequence: TGTGCCAGCAGTTATCCAGGCGTCCCGAGCTCCTACGAGCAGTACTTC.

J is TRBJ1-2 and V is TRBV28, with TRBD1 matching 7 bases. Germline V gives CDR1 MDHEN, CDR2 SYDVKM. CDR3 length: 14 residues. The ends lost 6 bases at V and 0 bases at J; junction bases unmatched: 4. CDR3 sequence reads: CASRLGQTNYGYTF. In DNA, the CDR3 is TGTGCCAGCAGGTTGGGACAGACTAACTATGGCTACACCTTC.

This clone was seen only once. The gene calls are TRBV10-3 and TRBJ2-1; TRBD1 is a possible D gene (6 bases). The germline V gene has CDR1 ENHRY and CDR2 SYGVKD. This CDR3 comprises 15 residues. The ends were cut back, 5 bases at V and 2 bases at J, with 13 bases in the middle. The CDR3 nucleotides read TGTGCCATCAGTTCATCCGGGACACCCTACAATGAGCAGTTCTTC. This sequence encodes CAISSSGTPYNEQFF.

This chain connects TRBV29-1 to TRBJ1-2; D may be TRBD1 (6 bases). Germline lookup yields CDR1 SQVTM and CDR2 ANQGSEA. The germline V and J ends were trimmed by 3 bases and 8 bases, with 10 bases remaining between them. The CDR3 length is 11 residues. The CDR3 region is CSVETGGGYTF. In DNA form, the CDR3 reads TGCAGCGTTGAGACAGGCGGGGGCTACACCTTC.

V is TRBV3-1 (or the pseudogene TRBV3-2) and J is TRBJ2-7; D ambiguous. Trimming took 3 bases from V and 4 from J, leaving 13 bases between them. CDR3 length: 14 amino acids. Germline loops: CDR1 LGHDT, CDR2 YNNKEL (reference sequence). DNA of the CDR3: TGTGCCAGCAGCCATTCTTCTCCCCCTTACGAGCAGTACTTC. This codes for CASSHSSPPYEQYF.

This sequence joins TRBV5-1 and TRBJ2-2; no definite D call. Trimming removed 2 bases at V and 2 bases at J, with 7 bases between. The CDR3 sequence is 14 residues long. The germline V gene has CDR1 SGHRS and CDR2 YFSETQ. This chain's CDR3 is CASSLRGNTGELFF. CDR3 sequence (DNA): TGCGCCAGCAGCTTAAGAGGAAACACCGGGGAGCTGTTTTTT.

The chain joins TRBV10-1 to TRBJ2-1, with no clear D. Trimming took 2 bases from V and 11 from J, leaving 7 bases between them. The CDR3 runs 11 residues. Germline V gives CDR1 WNHNN, CDR2 SYGVQD (reference sequence). The CDR3 DNA is TGCGCCAGCAGTGAGGGGGTCCAGCAGTTCTTC. It specifies CASSEGVQQFF.

The J gene is TRBJ2-5, the V gene TRBV25-1; 9 bases fit TRBD2. J gave up 2 bases and V 3 bases, and 1 base lay outside the gene matches. The CDR3 extends over 14 amino acids. Germline V gene sequence: CDR1 MGHDK, CDR2 SYGVNS. The CDR3 reads CASSEAGGQETQYF. The CDR3 nucleotides are TGTGCCAGCAGTGAGGCGGGGGGGCAAGAGACCCAGTACTTC.

The chain is built from TRBV30 and TRBJ2-7, with D possibly matching TRBD2 (5 bases). This CDR3 spans 13 amino acids. Germline V gene lookup returns CDR1 GTSNPN and CDR2 SVGIG (reference sequence). V lost 5 bases to trimming and J lost 6 bases, with 17 bases between them. For the CDR3, the DNA is TGTGCCTGGGCAGAGGGCGGCGGGCTCGAGCAGTACTTC. Translating gives CAWAEGGGLEQYF.

The V gene is TRBV5-4, the J gene TRBJ2-5; D may be TRBD1 (5 bases). Germline-derived CDR1 and CDR2 are SGHNT and YYREEE (reference sequence). Trimming shortened V by 1 base and J by 5 bases, and 6 bases separated the two germline ends. The CDR3 consists of 12 residues. The CDR3 nucleotides are TGTGCCAGCAGCTTGCAGGGTGAGACCCAGTACTTC. It translates to CASSLQGETQYF.

V gene TRBV12-3 or TRBV12-4 combines with J gene TRBJ1-1; no reliable D call. The CDR3 has 11 amino acids. Trimming removed 7 bases at V and 4 bases at J, with 7 bases between. Written as DNA, the CDR3 is TGTGCCAGCAAAACGAGCACTGAAGCTTTCTTT. Protein product: CASKTSTEAFF.

This sequence joins TRBV19 and TRBJ2-7; 11 nucleotides match TRBD1. Germline values: CDR1 LNHDA, CDR2 SQIVND (reference sequence). The CDR3 contains 14 residues. Losses at the gene ends were 3 bases for V and 3 bases for J; bases not matched to a gene: 1. CDR3 protein: CASSMGTGGYEQYF. Here the CDR3 DNA reads TGTGCCAGTAGTATGGGGACAGGGGGCTACGAGCAGTACTTC.

The chain couples TRBV9 to TRBJ1-5, with D hard to call. Germline V gene sequence: CDR1 SGDLS, CDR2 YYNGEE. V was pared by 0 bases and J by 4 bases, with 8 bases between. There are 14 residues in the CDR3. As DNA, the CDR3 is TGTGCCAGCAGCGTAGGCCAGGAAAATCAGCCCCAGCATTTT. Translated: CASSVGQENQPQHF.

The chain couples TRBV20-1 to TRBJ2-2, with no clear D. The CDR3 is made up of 16 amino acids. Germline V CDR1 and CDR2: DFQATT, SNEGSKA (reference sequence). V lost 3 bases and J lost 1, with 15 bases in between. The CDR3 nucleotides read TGCAGTGCTAGTAATAATCGAGGATTGAACACCGGGGAGCTGTTTTTT. Translation gives CSASNNRGLNTGELFF.

The chain is built from TRBV6-5 and TRBJ1-2, with TRBD1 matching over 7 bases. CDR1 and CDR2 (germline): MNHEY, SVGAGI. The CDR3 covers 14 residues. Losses at the gene ends were 6 bases for V and 3 bases for J; bases not matched to a gene: 7. CDR3 loop: CASSPEGADYGYTF. The CDR3 DNA is TGTGCCAGCAGCCCAGAGGGGGCGGACTATGGCTACACCTTC.

This clone has more than one count but fewer than ten. The J gene is TRBJ1-5, the V gene TRBV7-9; 8 nucleotides align to TRBD1. CDR1 and CDR2 (germline): SEHNR, FQNEAQ (reference sequence). This CDR3 comprises 16 residues. J lost 2 bases, V lost 4 bases, and 7 bases had no gene match. CDR3 sequence (DNA): TGTGCCAGCAGCTCCCAGGGGGCGCTGGGCAATCAGCCCCAGCATTTT. Protein sequence: CASSSQGALGNQPQHF.

The chain combines TRBV5-1 with TRBJ2-7; 10 bases are shared with TRBD1. This CDR3 is 13 amino acids long. V gave up 3 bases and J gave up 3 bases; unmatched junction bases: 0. Germline V gives CDR1 SGHRS, CDR2 YFSETQ. The CDR3 bases are TGCGCCAGCAGCTGGGACAGGGGCTACGAGCAGTACTTC. Residues: CASSWDRGYEQYF.